Following are 22 T cell receptor beta chains from one sample sequenced in a study of vaccination and CD4 T cells after COVID-19. Treatment of the sample: approximately nine-day PBMC culture with coronavirus spike peptide pools or control peptides (ViraFEST assay). These TCRs' antigens remain unknown. Cultured CD4+ T-cell DNA underwent Oncomine TCR Beta short-read sequencing. TCRdb redid the calling of the PCR reads with MiXCR, one entry per CDR3 protein. The sample has more than 15,000 distinct CDR3 sequences; about 55% are singletons. The material sequenced was CD4+ T cells from blood, cultured in vitro. The receptor source for this set is a human donor who had recovered from COVID-19.

The chain combines TRBV20-1 with TRBJ1-4, with a possible D match to TRBD1 (6 bases). The ends were cut back, 6 bases at V and 3 bases at J, with 14 bases in the middle. The germline CDR1 and CDR2 sequences are DFQATT and SNEGSKA (reference sequence). This CDR3 region has 14 residues. CDR3 in amino acids: CSALKGVANEKLFF. The CDR3 DNA follows: TGCAGTGCCCTAAAGGGGGTGGCTAATGAAAAACTGTTTTTT.

The chain recombines TRBV5-3 with TRBJ1-3, with D unclear. TRBV5-3 is an open reading frame whose function is uncertain. The CDR3 runs 18 residues. Trimming stripped 2 bases from V and 4 bases from J, with 22 bases between. The CDR3 loop reads CARSFGRPPFLGGNTIYF. The DNA of the CDR3 is TGTGCCAGAAGCTTTGGCCGCCCACCCTTCCTAGGAGGAAACACCATATATTTT.

The V call is TRBV27, the J call TRBJ2-1, with D possibly matching TRBD2 (5 bases). CDR1 and CDR2 (germline): MNHEY, SMNVEV (reference sequence). CDR3 length: 15 residues. Trimming stripped 0 bases from V and 7 bases from J, with 13 bases between. The CDR3 loop reads CASSLSVPRGNEQFF. For the CDR3, the DNA is TGTGCCAGCAGTTTATCGGTGCCTAGAGGGAATGAGCAGTTCTTC.

The DNA for the CDR3 is TGTGCCAGTAGTTACGACAGTAGGGAGACCCAGTACTTC. It yields the protein CASSYDSRETQYF. This sequence joins TRBV19 and TRBJ2-5, with a weak D call TRBD1 (5 bases). The V and J ends lost 5 bases and 5 bases respectively, with 12 bases between them. This CDR3 contains 13 residues. CDR1 and CDR2 (germline): LNHDA, SQIVND (reference sequence).

The V gene is TRBV18, the J gene TRBJ2-1, with 13 bases fitting TRBD2. Per the germline V gene, CDR1 is KGHSH and CDR2 is LQKENI. This CDR3 spans 17 amino acids. V shed 3 bases and J 8 bases; nucleotides not matched to a gene: 10. The CDR3 loop is CASSPSTSGRPGDEQFF. The CDR3 bases are TGTGCCAGCTCACCGTCGACTAGCGGGAGGCCGGGTGATGAGCAGTTCTTC.

The chain uses TRBV7-7 and TRBJ2-2, with D tentatively TRBD1 (5 bases). In germline, CDR1 is SSHAT, CDR2 FNYEAQ (reference sequence). The CDR3 has 15 residues. Trimming took 5 bases from V and 3 from J, leaving 13 bases between them. In DNA, the CDR3 is TGTGCCAGCAGCCCAGGGAACCCAGACACCGGGGAGCTGTTTTTT. This gives the protein CASSPGNPDTGELFF.

CDR3 residues: CASSRPGGLAGGDTQYF. The CDR3 DNA is TGTGCCAGCAGTCGACCTGGGGGACTAGCGGGAGGGGATACGCAGTATTTT. The chain combines TRBV27 with TRBJ2-3; 16 bases are a match to TRBD2. The germline gives CDR1 MNHEY, CDR2 SMNVEV (reference sequence). J was trimmed by 6 bases and V by 5 bases; bases with no gene match: 8. There are 17 residues in the CDR3.

This chain connects TRBV28 to TRBJ1-2; no reliable D call. Germline V gene data show CDR1 as MDHEN and CDR2 as SYDVKM. The CDR3 extends over 14 amino acids. With 8 bases removed from V and 7 bases from J, the gap between germline ends came to 20 bases. The CDR3 loop reads CASGRQEPNVGYTF. As DNA, the CDR3 is TGTGCCAGCGGACGGCAGGAACCCAACGTTGGCTACACCTTC.

The chain carries TRBV5-4 and TRBJ1-6; 7 nucleotides agree with TRBD1. This CDR3 is built from 15 residues. V lost 2 bases, J lost 11 bases, and 10 bases stayed unmatched. Germline CDR1 reads SGHNT; CDR2 reads YYREEE (reference sequence). CDR3 in DNA: TGTGCCAGCAGCTTCCCTGGACAGGACCTTACACCCCTCCACTTT. Protein: CASSFPGQDLTPLHF. Full variable domain (outside the CDR3, taken from reference TRBV5-4 and TRBJ1-6): ETGVTQSPTHLIKTRGQQVTLRCSSQSGHNTVSWYQQALGQGPQFIFQYYREEENGRGNFPPRFSGLQFPNYSSELNVNALELDDSALYLCASSFPGQDLTPLHFGNGTRLTVT.

This clonotype was seen a handful of times. This chain connects TRBV20-1 to TRBJ2-7, with 9 bases that match TRBD2. Germline trimming cut 1 base from V and 1 base from J; bases unmatched to any gene: 2. The CDR3 runs to 14 residues. Germline V CDR1 and CDR2: DFQATT, SNEGSKA (reference sequence). CDR3 nucleotides: TGCAGTGCTAGAGGACTAGCGGTTTCCTACGAGCAGTACTTC. Translating gives CSARGLAVSYEQYF.

The chain joins TRBV24-1 to TRBJ1-1; possible D gene TRBD1, 6 bases. The CDR3 spans 13 residues. V was pared by 7 bases and J by 4 bases, with 12 bases between. Germline V CDR1 and CDR2: KGHDR, SFDVKD. CDR3 in amino acids: CATRRDTFTEAFF. CDR3 nucleotide sequence: TGTGCCACCAGGAGGGACACCTTCACTGAAGCTTTCTTT.

The chain is built from TRBV4-2 and TRBJ1-2; 8 bases line up with TRBD1. Germline lookup yields CDR1 LGHNA and CDR2 YNFKEQ. The CDR3 has 18 amino acids. With V trimmed by 1 base and J by 5 bases, 15 bases remained unmatched. CDR3 protein: CASSQGHGQGTSIYGYTF. CDR3 DNA: TGTGCCAGCAGCCAAGGACATGGACAGGGCACATCTATTTATGGCTACACCTTC.

This chain joins TRBV2 and TRBJ2-7; no firm D call. The CDR3 extends over 12 amino acids. The germline V gene has CDR1 SNHLY and CDR2 FYNNEI. The V end lost 8 bases, the J end lost 1 base, and 9 bases lay between the germline ends. The chain's CDR3 is CASSSGSYEQYF. CDR3 in DNA: TGTGCCAGCTCCTCTGGGTCCTACGAGCAGTACTTC.

This clonotype was observed a single time. V usage is TRBV6-1 and J usage is TRBJ2-7; unclear D gene. Per the germline V gene, CDR1 is MNHNS and CDR2 is SASEGT. The CDR3 has 16 residues. The V end was cut by 6 bases, the J end by 0 bases, with 18 bases between. The CDR3 bases are TGTGCCAGCAGCTCCCCCATGGGGAAGAGCTCCTACGAGCAGTACTTC. This encodes CASSSPMGKSSYEQYF.

This chain uses TRBV7-9 with TRBJ2-7; 8 nucleotides align to TRBD1. CDR1 and CDR2 from the germline V gene are SEHNR and FQNEAQ (reference sequence). Unmatched junction bases numbered 2, after V lost 4 bases and J lost 0 bases. The CDR3 extends over 14 amino acids. In nucleotides, the CDR3 is TGTGCCAGCAGCTGGACAGGGAGCTCCTACGAGCAGTACTTC. The encoded protein is CASSWTGSSYEQYF.

This clonotype showed up just a few times. The rearrangement links TRBV20-1 to TRBJ1-5, with D tentatively TRBD1 (5 bases). The CDR3 has 14 residues. Germline V gene data show CDR1 as DFQATT and CDR2 as SNEGSKA (reference sequence). The CDR3 region has the DNA TGCAGCGCCCTGGAGGCGGGGGGCAATCAGCCCCAGCATTTT. Protein product: CSALEAGGNQPQHF.

This clonotype came up once. The rearrangement uses TRBV20-1 and TRBJ1-3; D is uncertain. Germline values: CDR1 DFQATT, CDR2 SNEGSKA (reference sequence). Trimming removed 6 bases from V and 0 bases from J, with 18 bases in between. This CDR3 spans 16 amino acids. CDR3 DNA sequence: TGCAGTGCCCTACGGGGAGCCTTGTCCTCTGGAAACACCATATATTTT. Protein: CSALRGALSSGNTIYF.

This clonotype occurred a few times. The chain couples TRBV30 to TRBJ1-6; no firm D call. The CDR3 totals 13 residues. From germline, CDR1 is GTSNPN and CDR2 SVGIG (reference sequence). Trimming pared 4 bases from V and 7 bases from J, leaving 11 bases between. The CDR3 sequence is CAWNGNWNSPLHF. Written as DNA, the CDR3 is TGTGCCTGGAATGGGAATTGGAATTCACCCCTCCACTTT.

The chain is built from TRBV20-1 and TRBJ2-3, with D unclear. Trimming took off 3 bases at V and 6 bases at J, with 13 bases between the two ends. The CDR3 has 13 amino acids. CDR1 and CDR2 (germline): DFQATT, SNEGSKA (reference sequence). In DNA, the CDR3 is TGCAGTGCTAGGGGCCCAGTAATGGATACGCAGTATTTT. It yields the protein CSARGPVMDTQYF.

This clonotype was recorded only once. This chain joins TRBV19 and TRBJ2-5; 9 bases fit TRBD2. This CDR3 is built from 15 residues. Per germline, CDR1 LNHDA and CDR2 SQIVND (reference sequence). The V and J ends lost 2 bases and 2 bases, in that order; junction bases with no gene match: 3. CDR3 protein: CASSIQGLAQETQYF. The CDR3 DNA is TGTGCCAGTAGTATACAGGGACTAGCTCAAGAGACCCAGTACTTC.

The chain uses TRBV7-8 and TRBJ2-6; D call uncertain. Per the germline V gene, CDR1 is SGHVS and CDR2 is FQNEAQ. With 5 bases removed from V and 1 base from J, the gap between germline ends came to 12 bases. The CDR3 sequence is 16 residues long. The CDR3 sequence: CASSPRPLSGANVLTF. The CDR3 DNA follows: TGTGCCAGCAGCCCTCGCCCCCTTTCTGGGGCCAACGTCCTGACTTTC.

This CDR3 reads CSARQDPGELFF. Here the CDR3 DNA reads TGCAGTGCTAGACAGGATCCCGGGGAGCTGTTTTTT. The rearrangement joins TRBV20-1 to TRBJ2-2; D remains unclear. Looked up from germline, CDR1 is DFQATT and CDR2 is SNEGSKA (reference sequence). Between the trimmed V and J ends, which lost 2 bases and 6 bases, there was a span of 7 bases. The CDR3 contains 12 residues.